The 26 T cell receptor beta chains given below trace back to one sample, sequenced in a study of T cell repertoires in cytomegalovirus infection. TCRdb processed the reads anew with MiXCR; each CDR3 protein has one entry. This table has about 500,000 distinct CDR3 sequences, about 33% appearing once. Their target antigens are unknown. The material sequenced was cultured PBMCs, taken from culture after CMV antigen stimulation. These receptors were taken from a human donor in good health (CMV status not recorded). Some clones in this sample may be carry-over from other donors' samples.

This chain connects TRBV6-2 or TRBV6-3 to TRBJ2-1; TRBD2 agrees at 10 bases. V lost 2 bases and J lost 0; bases outside the gene matches: 4. CDR3 size: 17 residues. Per the germline V gene, CDR1 is MNHEY and CDR2 is SVGEGT. CDR3 residues: CASSYPTSGYSYNEQFF. The CDR3 DNA sequence: TGTGCCAGCAGTTACCCGACTAGCGGGTACTCCTACAATGAGCAGTTCTTC.

This clonotype was observed once. V and J are TRBV7-2 and TRBJ2-5; tentatively, D is TRBD1 or TRBD2 (7 bases each). CDR3 size: 16 residues. V gave up 1 base and J gave up 5 bases, with 17 bases separating them. CDR1 is SGHTA, CDR2 FQGNSA, per germline. CDR3 protein: CASSLGGGPRGETQYF. The CDR3 DNA sequence: TGTGCCAGCAGCTTAGGGGGGGGGCCCAGGGGGGAGACCCAGTACTTC.

The rearrangement uses TRBV5-1 and TRBJ2-1; 7 bases map to TRBD2. There are 18 residues in the CDR3. From germline, CDR1 is SGHRS and CDR2 YFSETQ. With V trimmed by 2 bases and J by 4 bases, 15 bases remained unmatched. The CDR3 DNA reads TGCGCCAGCAGCTTACGAGCGCCCCCTAGCGGACGATACAATGAGCAGTTCTTC. As protein: CASSLRAPPSGRYNEQFF.

This clonotype was counted once. The chain is built from TRBV7-2 and TRBJ2-2, with 7 bases identical to TRBD2. CDR1 and CDR2 from the germline V gene are SGHTA and FQGNSA. The trim removed 5 bases at V and 2 bases at J, leaving 8 bases unmatched. The CDR3 is 16 residues long. CDR3 region: CASSRLAALNTGELFF. The CDR3 nucleotides are TGTGCCAGCAGCCGACTAGCCGCTTTAAACACCGGGGAGCTGTTTTTT.

The rearrangement joins TRBV6-1 to TRBJ2-7; D call uncertain. The CDR3 sequence is 14 residues long. Germline V gene sequence: CDR1 MNHNS, CDR2 SASEGT. Trimming shortened V by 6 bases and J by 3 bases, and 15 bases separated the two germline ends. CDR3: CASRPGPGNYEQYV. CDR3 DNA sequence: TGTGCCAGCAGGCCCGGACCTGGAAACTACGAGCAGTACGTC.

This clonotype has at least ten counts. The genes are TRBV7-2 and TRBJ1-2; 10 bases agree with TRBD1. The CDR3 totals 13 residues. V was pared by 5 bases and J by 9 bases, with 6 bases of the junction left unmatched. Germline V gene sequence: CDR1 SGHTA, CDR2 FQGNSA. This chain's CDR3 is CASSPGTGDRYTF. The CDR3 DNA reads as TGTGCCAGCAGCCCCGGGACAGGGGATCGCTACACCTTC.

The chain links TRBV7-6 to TRBJ1-5; no reliable D call. In germline, CDR1 is SGHVS, CDR2 FNYEAQ. This CDR3 has 15 residues. The V and J ends lost 5 bases and 4 bases respectively, with 15 bases between them. The CDR3 loop is CASSEVAGYNQPQHF. The CDR3 DNA reads as TGTGCCAGCAGCGAGGTCGCGGGTTATAATCAGCCCCAGCATTTT.

J is TRBJ1-1 and V is TRBV10-3; TRBD1 aligns across 7 bases. The CDR3 is made up of 16 amino acids. Germline V gene sequence: CDR1 ENHRY, CDR2 SYGVKD. J was trimmed by 4 bases and V by 0 bases; bases with no gene match: 8. This CDR3 is CAISESEGATSTEAFF. The CDR3 bases are TGTGCCATCAGTGAGTCAGAGGGGGCTACGAGCACTGAAGCTTTCTTT.

This clonotype was observed a handful of times. The V and J genes are TRBV29-1 and TRBJ2-5, with 7 bases fitting TRBD1. J gave up 8 bases and V 7 bases, and 13 bases lay outside the gene matches. The CDR3 consists of 13 residues. From germline, CDR1 is SQVTM and CDR2 ANQGSEA. CDR3: CSGYSQGVATQYF. The CDR3 DNA follows: TGCAGCGGATATTCTCAGGGGGTAGCAACCCAGTACTTC.

In its sample, this clonotype was seen once. The J gene is TRBJ1-2, the V gene TRBV5-1; TRBD1 is a possible D gene (6 bases). V lost 4 bases and J lost 6, with 13 bases in between. This CDR3 is built from 13 residues. Germline-derived CDR1 and CDR2 are SGHRS and YFSETQ. This CDR3 is CASSLGTSDGYTF. The DNA for the CDR3 is TGCGCCAGCAGCCTCGGGACAAGCGATGGCTACACCTTC.

This rearrangement joins TRBV7-9 to TRBJ1-2; the D is unclear. The V gene's germline CDR1 is SEHNR and CDR2 FQNEAQ (reference sequence). V shed 3 bases and J shed 5 bases, with 13 bases lying between them. The CDR3 totals 14 residues. The CDR3 here is CASSFGDSPYGYTF. The CDR3 bases are TGTGCCAGCAGCTTTGGGGATTCTCCTTATGGCTACACCTTC.

V usage is TRBV28 and J usage is TRBJ2-7; 12 nucleotides agree with TRBD2. V was clipped by 6 bases and J by 3 bases; unmatched bases: 12. The CDR3 runs 17 residues. Germline V gene sequence: CDR1 MDHEN, CDR2 SYDVKM. The CDR3 DNA follows: TGTGCCAGCAGCCTTACGATCGGGACTAGCGGGTTCTACGAGCAGTACTTC. This translates into CASSLTIGTSGFYEQYF.

The chain joins TRBV7-8 to TRBJ2-7; tentatively, D is TRBD1 or TRBD2 (5 bases each). This CDR3 is built from 13 residues. Germline CDR1 SGHVS, CDR2 FQNEAQ. With 6 bases removed from V and 4 bases from J, the gap between germline ends came to 13 bases. The CDR3 sequence is CASSLRGMYEQYV. CDR3 nucleotides: TGTGCCAGCAGTTTGAGGGGTATGTACGAGCAGTACGTC.

The chain carries TRBV15 and TRBJ2-5; tentative D call: TRBD1 (6 bases). Germline values: CDR1 LNHNV, CDR2 YYDKDF (reference sequence). With 0 bases removed from V and 3 bases from J, the gap between germline ends came to 8 bases. The CDR3 length is 14 residues. As DNA, the CDR3 is TGTGCCACCAGCAGAGACAGGGGAGAAGAGACCCAGTACTTC. Translated, it gives CATSRDRGEETQYF.

The chain combines TRBV18 with TRBJ1-1; D may be TRBD1 (6 bases). The CDR3 spans 13 residues. V lost 4 bases and J 5 bases, leaving 11 bases between the germline ends. Per germline, CDR1 KGHSH and CDR2 LQKENI. The CDR3 region is CASSQQGPTEAFF. In DNA form, the CDR3 reads TGTGCCAGCTCACAACAGGGACCGACTGAAGCTTTCTTT.

This clonotype was recorded a few times. The chain carries TRBV7-7 and TRBJ2-7, with a tentative D call TRBD2 (6 bases). CDR1 SSHAT and CDR2 FNYEAQ come from the germline V gene (reference sequence). This CDR3 is 14 amino acids long. Trimming took 5 bases from V and 0 from J, leaving 11 bases between them. CDR3 amino acids: CASSPSASSYEQYF. CDR3 in DNA: TGTGCCAGCAGCCCTAGCGCAAGCTCCTACGAGCAGTACTTC. The variable domain in full, with the rest retrieved from reference TRBV7-7 and TRBJ2-7, is GAGVSQSPRYKVTKRGQDVTLRCDPISSHATLYWYQQALGQGPEFLTYFNYEAQPDKSGLPSDRFSAERPEGSISTLTIQRTEQRDSAMYRCASSPSASSYEQYFGPGTRLTVT.

This sequence joins TRBV12-3 or TRBV12-4 and TRBJ2-1, with a weak D call TRBD2 (6 bases). Trimming stripped 5 bases from V and 8 bases from J, with 19 bases between. The CDR3 totals 15 residues. The CDR3 sequence is CASSKAGYQDYEQFF. CDR3 nucleotides: TGTGCCAGCAGTAAAGCGGGCTACCAGGACTATGAGCAGTTCTTC.

CDR3 sequence: CASSRPTWDEQFF. The CDR3 DNA sequence: TGTGCCAGCAGCCGACCGACTTGGGATGAGCAGTTCTTC. V is TRBV28 and J is TRBJ2-1; D uncertain. V was shortened by 6 bases and J by 8 bases, with 14 bases between the two germline ends. CDR1 is MDHEN and CDR2 is SYDVKM in the germline V gene. CDR3 length: 13 amino acids.

This chain uses TRBV5-6 with TRBJ2-7; a possible D gene is TRBD2 (6 bases). The germline gives CDR1 SGHDT, CDR2 YYEEEE. V was pared by 6 bases and J by 3 bases, with 22 bases between. The CDR3 sequence is 16 residues long. The CDR3: CASTLAGGVAGYEQYF. Written as DNA, the CDR3 is TGTGCCAGCACCCTGGCCGGGGGAGTAGCTGGCTACGAGCAGTACTTC.

In this sample, this clonotype turned up a few times. The rearrangement links TRBV28 to TRBJ2-2; 9 positions match TRBD1. The germline V gene encodes CDR1 MDHEN and CDR2 SYDVKM. V gave up 3 bases and J gave up 0 bases; unmatched junction bases: 8. There are 18 residues in the CDR3. The CDR3 protein is CASSLRGTGSTNTGELFF. In nucleotides, the CDR3 is TGTGCCAGCAGTTTGCGCGGGACAGGGTCAACGAACACCGGGGAGCTGTTTTTT. Variable domain in full (rest from reference TRBV28 and TRBJ2-2): DVKVTQSSRYLVKRTGEKVFLECVQDMDHENMFWYRQDPGLGLRLIYFSYDVKMKEKGDIPEGYSVSREKKERFSLILESASTNQTSMYLCASSLRGTGSTNTGELFFGEGSRLTVL.

The chain joins TRBV18 to TRBJ1-1; no reliable D call. V lost 0 bases and J 7 bases, leaving 9 bases between the germline ends. This CDR3 spans 13 amino acids. CDR1 is KGHSH, CDR2 LQKENI, per germline. CDR3 amino acids: CASSPPGMNEAFF. The CDR3 nucleotides are TGTGCCAGCTCACCACCAGGGATGAATGAAGCTTTCTTT.

The J gene is TRBJ2-1, the V gene TRBV20-1; 12 bases match TRBD2. Germline V gives CDR1 DFQATT, CDR2 SNEGSKA (reference sequence). The CDR3 runs to 17 residues. The J segment lost 4 bases and the V segment lost 0 bases, leaving 7 bases of the junction unmatched. The CDR3 coding sequence is TGCAGTGCTAGAGACCCTAGCGGGAGGGCCGGGTACAATGAGCAGTTCTTC. Residues: CSARDPSGRAGYNEQFF.

The genes are TRBV19 and TRBJ2-7; no definite D call. V was cut by 3 bases and J by 2 bases, with 11 bases left in between. Germline CDR1 reads LNHDA; CDR2 reads SQIVND (reference sequence). This CDR3 contains 14 residues. DNA of the CDR3: TGTGCCAGTAGTATTGGTGACTCGACCTACGAGCAGTACTTC. This translates into CASSIGDSTYEQYF.

This clonotype was counted at least ten times. For the CDR3, the DNA is TGTGCCAGCAGCTCGTCCGGGACAGGGGATCAGCCCCAGCATTTT. It codes for CASSSSGTGDQPQHF. The gene calls are TRBV7-2 and TRBJ1-5, with TRBD1 matching 10 bases. Germline V CDR1 and CDR2: SGHTA, FQGNSA. Trimming took 4 bases from V and 5 from J; bases not matched to a gene: 5. This CDR3 has 15 amino acids.

The table lists this clonotype with a few counts. The chain uses TRBV7-6 and TRBJ1-3; D may be TRBD1 (6 bases). The CDR3 runs to 16 residues. V lost 5 bases and J lost 0, with 14 bases in between. Germline V lookup: CDR1 SGHVS, CDR2 FNYEAQ. The CDR3 loop is CASSKSTGVSGNTIYF. CDR3 sequence (DNA): TGTGCCAGCAGCAAATCGACAGGAGTCTCTGGAAACACCATATATTTT.

The chain carries TRBV20-1 and TRBJ2-1; 16 bases map to TRBD2. The CDR3 length is 14 residues. Germline trimming cut 5 bases from V and 6 bases from J; bases unmatched to any gene: 1. The germline V gene encodes CDR1 DFQATT and CDR2 SNEGSKA (reference sequence). CDR3 sequence: CSAGTSGRANEQFF. CDR3 nucleotide sequence: TGCAGTGCTGGGACTAGCGGGAGGGCCAATGAGCAGTTCTTC.